This T cell receptor (beta chain) was observed in a study of T cell responses to AZD1222 COVID-19 vaccine. Whole-study findings and limits: Among the donors, most were white British and more were female, and clonal diversity was possibly underestimated. Samples come after the peak T cell response, not at day 14.

Points on this clone: Antigen: not known.

V lost 7 bases, J lost 2 bases, and 16 bases stayed unmatched. The CDR3 loop spans 18 amino acids. CDR1 SGHRS and CDR2 YFSETQ come from the germline V gene. This table comes from immunoSEQ multiplex PCR, and its TCRdb copy is limited to in-frame clones, with some not included. This repertoire shows 100,000 to 150,000 clones, about 92% found once; its top ten account for under 1.2%. The starting material was peripheral blood, obtained on day 0 of AZD1222 vaccination. The chain has TRBV5-1 and TRBJ2-7; 12 bases are a match to TRBD2. The sequence derives from an adult in good health. This CDR3 reads CASARGTSGSRNPYEQYF. The CDR3 bases are TGCGCCAGCGCCCGGGGGACTAGCGGGTCTCGAAACCCCTACGAGCAGTACTTC. The variable domain in full, with the rest retrieved from reference TRBV5-1 and TRBJ2-7, is KAGVTQTPRYLIKTRGQQVTLSCSPISGHRSVSWYQQTPGQGLQFLFEYFSETQRNKGNFPGRFSGRQFSNSRSEMNVSTLELGDSALYLCASARGTSGSRNPYEQYFGPGTRLTVT.